One and the same sample provided the 30 T cell receptor beta chains below, sequenced in a study of Ad26.COV2.S vaccination and SARS-CoV-2 variants. Noted treatment: roughly 18 received Ad26.COV2.S at low or high dose, single or two shots; a few received placebo; per-sample allocation not given. On day 63 after the first injection, vaccine and placebo recipients gave samples. Assay: immunoSEQ multiplex PCR; the TCRdb copy retains only in-frame clones and omits some. Seen here are approximately 340,000 clones, approximately 85% observed once, and the top ten hold about 3.5%. The specimen was peripheral blood, collected in a trial of Ad26.COV2.S vaccine versus placebo. These receptors were obtained from a person aged 18-60 years who received the Ad26.COV2.S COVID-19 vaccine or a placebo.

The V and J genes are TRBV6-5 and TRBJ2-7; D possibly corresponds to TRBD1 (7 bases). V lost 4 bases, J lost 5 bases, and 12 bases lay in between. The CDR3 contains 13 residues. Germline V gene data show CDR1 as MNHEY and CDR2 as SVGAGI. Here the CDR3 reads CASSWRGPDEQYF. CDR3 DNA: TGTGCCAGCAGTTGGAGGGGGCCTGACGAGCAGTACTTC.

V is TRBV14 and J is TRBJ2-2; a weak D match, TRBD2 (6 bases). The CDR3 is 15 amino acids. Trimming stripped 4 bases from V and 7 bases from J, with 16 bases between. Germline V gene sequence: CDR1 SGHDN, CDR2 FVKESK. CDR3 amino acids: CASSPVAGQGGELFF. In nucleotides, the CDR3 is TGTGCCAGCAGCCCAGTCGCGGGGCAGGGCGGGGAGCTGTTTTTT. Drawing the rest from reference TRBV14 and TRBJ2-2, the complete variable domain is EAGVTQFPSHSVIEKGQTVTLRCDPISGHDNLYWYRRVMGKEIKFLLHFVKESKQDESGMPNNRFLAERTGGTYSTLKVQPAELEDSGVYFCASSPVAGQGGELFFGEGSRLTVL.

Of note for this clone: Mismatch with germline at one junction end may stem from a read error. CDR3 amino acids: CASSSGGLAGDQDF. The DNA of the CDR3 is TGTGCCAGCAGCTCCGGGGGACTAGCGGGAGATCAGGATTTT. The chain employs TRBV11-2 and TRBJ2-3, with 14 positions matching TRBD2. The CDR3 contains 14 residues. Germline CDR1 SGHAT, CDR2 FQNNGV.

In this sample, this clone turned up a few times. This rearrangement joins TRBV11-2 to TRBJ2-7; 10 bases are a match to TRBD1. This CDR3 contains 16 residues. Germline V CDR1 and CDR2: SGHAT, FQNNGV. J was trimmed by 4 bases and V by 5 bases; bases with no gene match: 11. DNA of the CDR3: TGTGCCAGCAGCCCCATCCGGGGACAGGGGTTTTACGAGCAGTACTTC. Protein product: CASSPIRGQGFYEQYF.

This clone was found a few times. The V and J genes are TRBV4-1 and TRBJ2-3; possible D gene TRBD2, 6 bases. Trimming pared 5 bases from V and 8 bases from J, leaving 17 bases between. Germline CDR1 MGHRA, CDR2 YSYEKL. This CDR3 has 14 amino acids. CDR3 amino acids: CASSKGPGVGTQYF. CDR3 in DNA: TGCGCCAGCAGCAAGGGCCCGGGGGTTGGTACGCAGTATTTT.

This clone has only one observation. The V gene is TRBV19, the J gene TRBJ2-5; D is uncertain. Germline CDR1 reads LNHDA; CDR2 reads SQIVND (reference sequence). The ends were cut back, 4 bases at V and 4 bases at J, with 10 bases in the middle. This CDR3 is 13 amino acids long. CDR3 sequence: CASSRAVRETQYF. The CDR3 DNA sequence: TGTGCCAGTAGTAGGGCAGTGAGAGAGACCCAGTACTTC.

This sequence joins TRBV10-3 and TRBJ2-1; 14 bases fit TRBD2. Germline V gene sequence: CDR1 ENHRY, CDR2 SYGVKD. CDR3 length: 19 residues. With 4 bases clipped from V and 4 bases from J, the junction kept 12 bases outside the gene matches. CDR3 nucleotide sequence: TGTGCCATCAGTGGGGGACTAGCGGGGGACCAATCGATATACAATGAGCAGTTCTTC. Amino acid sequence: CAISGGLAGDQSIYNEQFF.

The rearrangement uses TRBV2 and TRBJ1-2, with 7 bases aligning to TRBD1. The CDR3 length is 14 residues. The junction had 8 bases not matched to a gene; V was cut back by 4 bases and J by 6 bases. Germline-derived CDR1 and CDR2 are SNHLY and FYNNEI. CDR3 sequence reads: CASSVEGALNGYTF. As DNA, the CDR3 is TGTGCCAGCAGTGTAGAGGGGGCCCTTAATGGCTACACCTTC. Full variable domain (rest looked up from reference TRBV2 and TRBJ1-2): EPEVTQTPSHQVTQMGQEVILRCVPISNHLYFYWYRQILGQKVEFLVSFYNNEISEKSEIFDDQFSVERPDGSNFTLKIRSTKLEDSAMYFCASSVEGALNGYTFGSGTRLTVV.

The CDR3 coding sequence is TGTGCCAGCAGTTTAGGAGCGGACCTAACCTACAATGAGCAGTTCTTC. Translating it yields CASSLGADLTYNEQFF. This chain uses TRBV28 with TRBJ2-1; D is perhaps TRBD2 (5 bases). V was cut by 2 bases and J by 2 bases, with 13 bases left in between. Looked up from germline, CDR1 is MDHEN and CDR2 is SYDVKM. This CDR3 is built from 16 residues. Looking up the rest from reference TRBV28 and TRBJ2-1 gives the full variable domain: DVKVTQSSRYLVKRTGEKVFLECVQDMDHENMFWYRQDPGLGLRLIYFSYDVKMKEKGDIPEGYSVSREKKERFSLILESASTNQTSMYLCASSLGADLTYNEQFFGPGTRLTVL.

Only one count was recorded for this clone. This chain uses TRBV11-2 with TRBJ2-1, with D tentatively TRBD1 or TRBD2 (6 bases each). The CDR3 covers 15 residues. Germline lookup yields CDR1 SGHAT and CDR2 FQNNGV. V lost 1 base to trimming and J lost 7 bases, with 14 bases between them. This chain's CDR3 is CASSLVPGAVNEQFF. The DNA for the CDR3 is TGTGCCAGCAGCTTAGTCCCGGGGGCGGTTAATGAGCAGTTCTTC.

The chain couples TRBV9 to TRBJ1-5, with TRBD1 identical over 8 bases. V was pared by 4 bases and J by 5 bases, with 5 bases of the junction left unmatched. Germline lookup yields CDR1 SGDLS and CDR2 YYNGEE. The CDR3 has 14 residues. The CDR3 DNA reads as TGTGCCAGCAGCCCCGACAGGGGAGATCAGCCCCAGCATTTT. Translation: CASSPDRGDQPQHF.

The V gene is TRBV6-2 or TRBV6-3, the J gene TRBJ2-3; 10 nucleotides agree with TRBD2. The ends lost 0 bases at V and 2 bases at J; junction bases unmatched: 11. The germline gives CDR1 MNHEY, CDR2 SVGEGT. CDR3 length: 19 residues. This CDR3 reads CASSYSSPVAGGLTDTQYF. The CDR3, as DNA: TGTGCCAGCAGTTACTCGAGTCCCGTAGCGGGAGGCCTCACAGATACGCAGTATTTT.

The chain couples TRBV10-3 to TRBJ2-7, with a possible D match to TRBD1 (6 bases). The germline V gene encodes CDR1 ENHRY and CDR2 SYGVKD. V gave up 2 bases and J gave up 4 bases, with 18 bases separating them. This CDR3 contains 16 residues. The CDR3 is CAISETMAGAYYEQYF. The CDR3 DNA is TGTGCCATCAGTGAGACGATGGCAGGGGCTTATTACGAGCAGTACTTC.

The chain recombines TRBV6-6 with TRBJ2-7; 9 bases fit TRBD1. Germline trimming cut 4 bases from V and 3 bases from J; bases unmatched to any gene: 1. CDR3 length: 13 amino acids. Germline-derived CDR1 and CDR2 are MNHNY and SVGAGI (reference sequence). This CDR3 reads CASSSTGGYEQYF. The CDR3 DNA is TGTGCCAGCAGTTCGACAGGGGGCTACGAGCAGTACTTC.

This chain links TRBV10-3 with TRBJ1-2; D uncertain. Germline V gives CDR1 ENHRY, CDR2 SYGVKD. With 0 bases removed from V and 8 bases from J, the gap between germline ends came to 13 bases. This CDR3 region has 14 residues. CDR3 amino acids: CAISESNSIGGYTF. Written as DNA, the CDR3 is TGTGCCATCAGTGAGTCGAACTCCATCGGGGGCTACACCTTC.

This clone was detected once. This chain connects TRBV7-9 to TRBJ2-7; 13 bases align to TRBD2. The V and J ends lost 2 bases and 0 bases, in that order; junction bases with no gene match: 7. The germline CDR1 and CDR2 sequences are SEHNR and FQNEAQ (reference sequence). This CDR3 has 18 residues. CDR3 DNA sequence: TGTGCCAGCAGCTTAACTAGCGGGAGGGCCGTGAGCTCCTACGAGCAGTACTTC. Protein: CASSLTSGRAVSSYEQYF.

This clone appeared once. This chain uses TRBV9 with TRBJ1-1; the match to TRBD1 covers 8 bases. Germline CDR1 SGDLS, CDR2 YYNGEE. Trimming cost V 4 bases and J 0 bases; bases outside gene matches: 11. CDR3 length equals 17 residues. The CDR3 loop is CASSPKTGVYMNTEAFF. The CDR3 region has the DNA TGTGCCAGCAGCCCGAAGACAGGGGTATATATGAACACTGAAGCTTTCTTT.

This sequence joins TRBV2 and TRBJ1-1; the match to TRBD1 covers 9 bases. CDR1 and CDR2 (germline): SNHLY, FYNNEI. V was pared by 6 bases and J by 4 bases, with 6 bases of the junction left unmatched. CDR3 length: 14 residues. The CDR3 loop reads CASRPGTGPTEAFF. As DNA, the CDR3 is TGTGCCAGCAGACCTGGGACAGGGCCCACTGAAGCTTTCTTT.

This clone was observed a single time. The V and J genes are TRBV18 and TRBJ1-2; TRBD1 is a possible D gene (5 bases). Per germline, CDR1 KGHSH and CDR2 LQKENI. The CDR3 covers 16 residues. The germline V and J ends were trimmed by 8 bases and 0 bases, with 19 bases remaining between them. CDR3 sequence: CASTPNWDGTNYGYTF. CDR3 nucleotide sequence: TGTGCCAGCACCCCAAACTGGGACGGAACTAACTATGGCTACACCTTC.

The chain carries TRBV11-2 and TRBJ2-7; unclear D gene. The CDR3 spans 14 residues. V lost 1 base and J 6 bases, leaving 13 bases between the germline ends. The germline V gene has CDR1 SGHAT and CDR2 FQNNGV. The CDR3 spells CASSLAPPSVEQYF. For the CDR3, the DNA is TGTGCCAGCAGCTTAGCCCCCCCTTCAGTCGAGCAGTACTTC.

This rearrangement joins TRBV4-3 to TRBJ1-2; D unresolved. Germline V gene sequence: CDR1 LGHNA, CDR2 YSLEER. Trimming pared 1 base from V and 4 bases from J, leaving 16 bases between. This CDR3 region has 16 residues. As DNA, the CDR3 is TGCGCCAGCAGCCAAGTTGGACCCTCGGCGCCCTATGGCTACACCTTC. It translates to CASSQVGPSAPYGYTF.

The chain uses TRBV14 and TRBJ1-3; D unclear. This CDR3 is built from 14 residues. CDR1 and CDR2 from the germline V gene are SGHDN and FVKESK. Trimming left V 6 bases short and J 2 bases short, with 11 bases between. This CDR3 is CASRNSGAGNTIYF. CDR3 in DNA: TGTGCCAGCAGGAACAGTGGCGCTGGAAACACCATATATTTT.

V usage is TRBV7-2 and J usage is TRBJ2-7, with 11 bases identical to TRBD2. Germline CDR1 and CDR2: SGHTA and FQGNSA. The CDR3 covers 14 residues. J gave up 3 bases and V 5 bases, and 3 bases lay outside the gene matches. The CDR3 spells CASSPGLAGYEQYF. The CDR3 DNA sequence: TGTGCCAGCAGCCCAGGACTAGCGGGCTACGAGCAGTACTTC.

The gene calls are TRBV27 and TRBJ2-7; 7 bases line up with TRBD2. Trimming took 4 bases from V and 5 from J; bases not matched to a gene: 8. The CDR3 runs 14 residues. Germline V CDR1 and CDR2: MNHEY, SMNVEV (reference sequence). CDR3 amino acids: CASSWAGRGDEQYF. The CDR3 DNA reads TGTGCCAGCAGTTGGGCAGGTCGGGGGGACGAGCAGTACTTC.

The rearrangement links TRBV5-6 to TRBJ2-1, with D tentatively TRBD1 (5 bases). V lost 1 base and J lost 5, with 19 bases in between. The CDR3 length is 17 residues. Germline loops: CDR1 SGHDT, CDR2 YYEEEE. In nucleotides, the CDR3 is TGTGCCAGCAGCTTGTATGGCCCCCTGACAGTAGACAATGAGCAGTTCTTC. Its translation: CASSLYGPLTVDNEQFF.

This sequence joins TRBV7-2 and TRBJ1-5, with D unresolved. The V gene lost 0 bases and the J gene lost 3 bases, with 12 bases spanning the gap. Germline values: CDR1 SGHTA, CDR2 FQGNSA. The CDR3 consists of 16 residues. This chain's CDR3 is CASSLATPGPNQPQHF. For the CDR3, the DNA is TGTGCCAGCAGCTTAGCGACACCCGGCCCCAATCAGCCCCAGCATTTT.

The chain carries TRBV18 and TRBJ1-4; D is undetermined. Germline assignment: CDR1 KGHSH and CDR2 LQKENI. The V and J ends lost 3 bases and 8 bases respectively, with 13 bases between them. The length of the CDR3 is 14 residues. CDR3: CASSPEGNKEKLFF. The CDR3, as DNA: TGTGCCAGCTCACCCGAAGGGAATAAGGAAAAACTGTTTTTT.

The count of this clone is one. The rearrangement joins TRBV27 to TRBJ2-1; possibly TRBD1 or TRBD2 for D (5 bases each). The V end was cut by 6 bases, the J end by 10 bases, with 13 bases between. CDR1 and CDR2 (germline): MNHEY, SMNVEV (reference sequence). The CDR3 extends over 12 amino acids. The CDR3, as DNA: TGTGCCAGCAGCTTTAGAGGGGTCGAGCAGTTCTTC. This sequence encodes CASSFRGVEQFF.

The CDR3 spells CASSLRGQGRETQYF. CDR3 DNA: TGTGCCAGCAGTTTACGAGGACAGGGACGGGAGACCCAGTACTTC. The V call is TRBV28, the J call TRBJ2-5; 8 bases are a match to TRBD1. J lost 5 bases, V lost 2 bases, and 7 bases had no gene match. The germline V gene encodes CDR1 MDHEN and CDR2 SYDVKM. The CDR3 covers 15 residues.

The genes are TRBV19 and TRBJ1-2, with 7 bases identical to TRBD1. Germline V CDR1 and CDR2: LNHDA, SQIVND (reference sequence). The CDR3 length is 14 residues. V trimming: 7 bases; J trimming: 5 bases; junction bases outside the gene matches: 10. CDR3 in DNA: TGTGCCAGTACTCCGGGACAGATAGCTTATGGCTACACCTTC. Translated, it gives CASTPGQIAYGYTF.